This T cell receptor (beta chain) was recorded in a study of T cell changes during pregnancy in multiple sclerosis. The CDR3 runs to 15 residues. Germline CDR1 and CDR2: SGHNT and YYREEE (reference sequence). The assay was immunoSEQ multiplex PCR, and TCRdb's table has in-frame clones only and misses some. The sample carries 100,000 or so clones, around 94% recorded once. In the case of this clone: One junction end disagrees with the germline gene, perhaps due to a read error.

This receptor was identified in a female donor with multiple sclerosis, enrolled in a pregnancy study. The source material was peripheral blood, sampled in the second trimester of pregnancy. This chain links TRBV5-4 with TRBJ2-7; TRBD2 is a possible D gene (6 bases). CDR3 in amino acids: CASSLARRASDEQYF. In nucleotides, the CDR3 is TGTGCCAGCAGCTTGGCTCGGAGGGCCTCCGACGAGCAGTACTTC.